The present TCR beta chain was sequenced within a study of identical twins. TCRdb re-derived calls from the 5' RACE reads in MiXCR, one entry per CDR3 protein. Of around 230,000 distinct CDR3 sequences listed, about 6.7% are singletons. This CDR3 is built from 15 residues. Trimming removed 2 bases at V and 4 bases at J, with 14 bases between. Germline CDR1 reads MNHEY; CDR2 reads SMNVEV (reference sequence). These data were also reused for a study on T cells expressing NK-cell markers.

Sequencing used CD8+ T cells sorted from blood. The source of this sequence is a woman younger than 30 in good health. The chain is built from TRBV27 and TRBJ1-1, with D possibly matching TRBD1 (5 bases). This chain's CDR3 is CASSLTWQGGTEAFF. The CDR3 DNA reads as TGTGCCAGCAGTTTAACGTGGCAGGGAGGCACTGAAGCTTTCTTT.